Presented here are 5 T cell receptor beta chains from one specimen sequenced in a study of early T cells in non-severe SARS-CoV-2 infection. Each CDR3 protein gets one entry after TCRdb re-called the 5' RACE reads with MiXCR. The repertoire consists of over 60,000 distinct CDR3 sequences, with over 9.5% occurring once and the leading ten covering 6.5% to 8.5%. This specimen consisted of whole blood, obtained at baseline. The receptors were gathered from an adult who was a healthcare worker with PCR-confirmed SARS-CoV-2 infection or an uninfected control (not recorded which).

This clonotype was recorded at least ten times. V and J are TRBV7-8 and TRBJ2-7; D remains unclear. CDR1 and CDR2 (germline): SGHVS, FQNEAQ. Trimming removed 7 bases at V and 2 bases at J, with 18 bases between. This CDR3 contains 15 residues. The CDR3 DNA is TGTGCCAGCACCGATATAATAATTAGGACCTACGAGCAGTACTTC. Translated, it gives CASTDIIIRTYEQYF.

This clonotype appeared a few times. J is TRBJ2-2 and V is TRBV12-3 or TRBV12-4; 10 bases are shared with TRBD1. CDR3 length: 15 amino acids. V shed 4 bases, J shed 6 bases, and the junction held 5 bases outside the gene matches. The CDR3: CASSSGTGDSGELFF. For the CDR3, the DNA is TGTGCCAGCAGTTCCGGGACAGGGGATTCCGGGGAGCTGTTTTTT.

This clonotype came up a few times. This chain uses TRBV3-1 with TRBJ2-2; 9 nucleotides line up with TRBD2. The CDR3 length is 16 residues. V lost 0 bases and J lost 8; bases outside the gene matches: 7. Looked up from germline, CDR1 is LGHDT and CDR2 is YNNKEL (reference sequence). The CDR3 is CASSQEAPGLAGELFF. DNA of the CDR3: TGTGCCAGCAGCCAAGAGGCCCCGGGACTAGCAGGGGAGCTGTTTTTT.

This clonotype is a singleton in its sample. This chain links TRBV25-1 with TRBJ2-1; D call uncertain. The V end was cut by 1 base, the J end by 7 bases, with 8 bases between. This CDR3 has 13 amino acids. Germline V gene data show CDR1 as MGHDK and CDR2 as SYGVNS. The CDR3 here is CASSESYGNEQFF. CDR3 DNA: TGTGCCAGCAGTGAATCTTATGGAAATGAGCAGTTCTTC.

This clonotype was seen only a few times. This sequence joins TRBV20-1 and TRBJ2-7; TRBD1 is a possible D gene (6 bases). V gave up 6 bases and J gave up 4 bases, with 19 bases separating them. Germline V lookup: CDR1 DFQATT, CDR2 SNEGSKA (reference sequence). This CDR3 region has 14 residues. The CDR3 DNA reads as TGCAGTGCGGGGCACAGGGCCTTAATTTACGAGCAGTACTTC. Protein product: CSAGHRALIYEQYF.